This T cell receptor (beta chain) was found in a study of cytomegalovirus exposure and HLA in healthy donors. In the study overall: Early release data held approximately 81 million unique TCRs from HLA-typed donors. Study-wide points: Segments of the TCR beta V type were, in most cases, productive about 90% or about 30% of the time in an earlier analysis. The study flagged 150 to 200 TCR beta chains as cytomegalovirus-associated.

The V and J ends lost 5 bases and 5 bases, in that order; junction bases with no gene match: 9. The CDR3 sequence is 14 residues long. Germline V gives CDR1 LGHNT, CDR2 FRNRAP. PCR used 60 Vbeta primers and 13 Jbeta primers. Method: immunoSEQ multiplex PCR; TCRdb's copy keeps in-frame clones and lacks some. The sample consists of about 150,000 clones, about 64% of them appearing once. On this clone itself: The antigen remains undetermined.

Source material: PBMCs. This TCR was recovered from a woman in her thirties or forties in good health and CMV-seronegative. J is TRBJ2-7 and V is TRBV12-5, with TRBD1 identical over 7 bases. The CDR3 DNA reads TGTGCTAGTGGTCCCGGCTTCCAGGGGGACGAGCAGTACTTC. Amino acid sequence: CASGPGFQGDEQYF.